The rows below give T cell receptor beta chains drawn from one sample of a study of cytomegalovirus exposure and HLA in healthy donors. The repertoire was sequenced with immunoSEQ multiplex PCR; TCRdb's copy has only in-frame clones and lacks some. The sample lists a few hundred thousand clones, roughly 85% occurring once. Sample: PBMCs. These receptors came from a woman aged 18-29 years in good health and CMV-seronegative. CDR3s include the opening cysteine and the closing phenylalanine or tryptophan. The order of the fields is D gene, V gene, J gene, clone size, CDR3 DNA, CDR3 protein. A D gene is named only where the DNA matches it firmly. Size is stated for part of the rows, as once, few or many counts, or as a class when the clone is expanded.

d_gene: TRBD1; v_gene: TRBV28; j_gene: TRBJ2-7; abundance: once; CDR3nt: TGTGCCAGCAGTTCCGGACAGGGGTCCTACGAGCAGTACTTC; CDR3aa: CASSSGQGSYEQYF
d_gene: TRBD1; v_gene: TRBV25-1; j_gene: TRBJ1-2; abundance: few; CDR3nt: TGTGCCAGCAGTACCACAGGGGTCGGGGGCTACACCTTC; CDR3aa: CASSTTGVGGYTF
d_gene: -; v_gene: TRBV23-1; j_gene: TRBJ1-1; abundance: -; CDR3nt: TGCGCCAGCAGTCTAGTGACCGCCCGGTCTTTCGCCTCTAGCGCTGAAGCTTTCTTT; CDR3aa: CASSLVTARSFASSAEAFF
d_gene: TRBD1; v_gene: TRBV5-6; j_gene: TRBJ1-5; abundance: -; CDR3nt: TGTGCCAGCAGCTTGTGGGGTGCAGGGGGCCTAGGGCCCCAGCATTTT; CDR3aa: CASSLWGAGGLGPQHF
d_gene: TRBD1; v_gene: TRBV2; j_gene: TRBJ2-2; abundance: -; CDR3nt: TGTGCCAGCAGTCCCGGGACAGAGAACACCGGGGAGCTGTTTTTT; CDR3aa: CASSPGTENTGELFF
d_gene: TRBD2; v_gene: TRBV27; j_gene: TRBJ2-3; abundance: -; CDR3nt: TGTGCCAGCAGTTTAAGAGCGGGAGGGCTCACAGATACGCAGTATTTT; CDR3aa: CASSLRAGGLTDTQYF
d_gene: TRBD1; v_gene: TRBV4-2; j_gene: TRBJ1-2; abundance: -; CDR3nt: TGTGCCAGCAGCCAGGGCCTCGACAGGGAAGAAAGCTACACCTTC; CDR3aa: CASSQGLDREESYTF
d_gene: -; v_gene: TRBV5-8; j_gene: TRBJ2-3; abundance: -; CDR3nt: TGTGCCAGCAGCCCCGGACAGACTATCAACACAGATACGCAGTATTTT; CDR3aa: CASSPGQTINTDTQYF
d_gene: -; v_gene: TRBV9; j_gene: TRBJ2-1; abundance: -; CDR3nt: TGTGCCAGCAGCCCGGACTTAGGAGGTGAGCAGTTCTTC; CDR3aa: CASSPDLGGEQFF
d_gene: TRBD1; v_gene: TRBV7-2; j_gene: TRBJ2-7; abundance: few; CDR3nt: TGTGCCAGCAGCAAGGGGGACAGGGGGAACGAGCAGTACTTC; CDR3aa: CASSKGDRGNEQYF
d_gene: -; v_gene: TRBV25-1; j_gene: TRBJ2-1; abundance: -; CDR3nt: TGTGCCAGCGCGTGGGGGGATGAGCAGTTCTTC; CDR3aa: CASAWGDEQFF
d_gene: -; v_gene: TRBV7-2; j_gene: TRBJ2-1; abundance: -; CDR3nt: TGTGCCAGCAGCTTGTCTTTGAGCGGCTACAATGAGCAGTTCTTC; CDR3aa: CASSLSLSGYNEQFF
d_gene: -; v_gene: TRBV10-3; j_gene: TRBJ2-7; abundance: few; CDR3nt: TGTGCCATCAGCTCCTCGGCAGGATACGAGCAGTACTTC; CDR3aa: CAISSSAGYEQYF
d_gene: TRBD1; v_gene: TRBV27; j_gene: TRBJ1-1; abundance: -; CDR3nt: TGTGCCAGCCGGGAGGGGGCAGGGTTGAACACTGAAGCTTTCTTT; CDR3aa: CASREGAGLNTEAFF
d_gene: -; v_gene: TRBV29-1; j_gene: TRBJ2-7; abundance: -; CDR3nt: TGCAGCGTGCGGGGCCAGGGCTCCTACGAGCAGTACTTC; CDR3aa: CSVRGQGSYEQYF
d_gene: TRBD1; v_gene: TRBV4-3; j_gene: TRBJ2-2; abundance: -; CDR3nt: TGCGCCAGCAGCCCTTCCGACAGGGCGGGCACCGGGGAGCTGTTTTTT; CDR3aa: CASSPSDRAGTGELFF
d_gene: TRBD1; v_gene: TRBV5-1; j_gene: TRBJ1-1; abundance: -; CDR3nt: TGCGCCAGCAGCATCACCCCGGGACAGCAAATGAACACTGAAGCTTTCTTT; CDR3aa: CASSITPGQQMNTEAFF
d_gene: -; v_gene: TRBV19; j_gene: TRBJ1-2; abundance: -; CDR3nt: TGTGCCAGTAGTATCCTCGGGGAGGTTGGCTATGGCTACACCTTC; CDR3aa: CASSILGEVGYGYTF
d_gene: -; v_gene: TRBV7-8; j_gene: TRBJ1-2; abundance: -; CDR3nt: TGTGCCAGCAGCTCCCGCCAAGGGCCGAGGGCTCATGGCTACACCTTC; CDR3aa: CASSSRQGPRAHGYTF
d_gene: -; v_gene: TRBV6-6; j_gene: TRBJ2-7; abundance: -; CDR3nt: TGTGCCAGCAGTTACACGGAGATCCCTTTCTACGAGCAGTACTTC; CDR3aa: CASSYTEIPFYEQYF
d_gene: -; v_gene: TRBV27; j_gene: TRBJ1-2; abundance: -; CDR3nt: TGTGCCAGCAGTTTATTCGGTGGGCAGGTCAACTATGGCTACACCTTC; CDR3aa: CASSLFGGQVNYGYTF
d_gene: TRBD1; v_gene: TRBV5-6; j_gene: TRBJ1-2; abundance: -; CDR3nt: TGTGCCAGCAGCCGTAGAGACAGGGCGGGTGGCTACACCTTC; CDR3aa: CASSRRDRAGGYTF
d_gene: TRBD1; v_gene: TRBV18; j_gene: TRBJ2-7; abundance: -; CDR3nt: TGTGCCAGCTCACCACAGGCGGGACAGGGCTACGAGCAGTACTTC; CDR3aa: CASSPQAGQGYEQYF
d_gene: TRBD1; v_gene: TRBV7-9; j_gene: TRBJ2-5; abundance: -; CDR3nt: TGTGCCAGCAGGAGAACAGGGGCGCAAGAGACCCAGTACTTC; CDR3aa: CASRRTGAQETQYF
d_gene: -; v_gene: TRBV11-2; j_gene: TRBJ1-2; abundance: -; CDR3nt: TGTGCCAGCAGTTGGGACTCCGGGGGCTACACCTTC; CDR3aa: CASSWDSGGYTF
d_gene: -; v_gene: TRBV6-5; j_gene: TRBJ1-4; abundance: once; CDR3nt: TGTGCCAGCAGTCCTTCGTGGGAGGCTAATGAAAAACTGTTTTTT; CDR3aa: CASSPSWEANEKLFF
d_gene: -; v_gene: TRBV29-1; j_gene: TRBJ2-7; abundance: -; CDR3nt: TGCAGCGTTGAAAAGGGGGACGGCTCCTACGAGCAGTACTTC; CDR3aa: CSVEKGDGSYEQYF
d_gene: TRBD1; v_gene: TRBV7-2; j_gene: TRBJ1-2; abundance: -; CDR3nt: TGTGCCAGCAGCGTGCGAAGGGACAGTAACTATGGCTACACCTTC; CDR3aa: CASSVRRDSNYGYTF
d_gene: -; v_gene: TRBV13; j_gene: TRBJ1-2; abundance: -; CDR3nt: TGTGCCAGCAGCTTGTTGCGTCTCACGAACTATGGCTACACCTTC; CDR3aa: CASSLLRLTNYGYTF
d_gene: -; v_gene: TRBV11-3; j_gene: TRBJ2-7; abundance: -; CDR3nt: TGTGCCAGCAGCTTAGTTGGAGGGGCCGAGCAGTACTTC; CDR3aa: CASSLVGGAEQYF
d_gene: TRBD1; v_gene: TRBV19; j_gene: TRBJ2-7; abundance: once; CDR3nt: TGTGCCAGTAGTATCCCCGGGACAGTAGGCTACGAGCAGTACTTC; CDR3aa: CASSIPGTVGYEQYF
d_gene: TRBD2; v_gene: TRBV19; j_gene: TRBJ2-3; abundance: -; CDR3nt: TGTGCCAGTACTAGCGGGGCTACTAGCACAGATACGCAGTATTTT; CDR3aa: CASTSGATSTDTQYF